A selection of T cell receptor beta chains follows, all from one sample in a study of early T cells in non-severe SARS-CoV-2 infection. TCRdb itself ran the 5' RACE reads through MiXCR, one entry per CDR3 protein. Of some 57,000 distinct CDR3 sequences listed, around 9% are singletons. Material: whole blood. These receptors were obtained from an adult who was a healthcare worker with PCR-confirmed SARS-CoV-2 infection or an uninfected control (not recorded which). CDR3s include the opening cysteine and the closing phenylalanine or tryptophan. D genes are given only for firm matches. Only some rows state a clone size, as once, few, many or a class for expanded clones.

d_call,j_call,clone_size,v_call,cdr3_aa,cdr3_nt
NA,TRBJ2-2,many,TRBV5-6,CASSLDFGRNTGELFF,TGTGCCAGCAGTCTCGACTTCGGGCGTAACACCGGGGAGCTGTTTTTT
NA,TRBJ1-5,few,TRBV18,CASSLEGVQPQHF,TGTGCCAGCTCCCTGGAGGGGGTTCAGCCCCAGCATTTT
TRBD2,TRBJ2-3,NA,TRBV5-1,CASSLAGPSTDTQYF,TGCGCCAGCAGCTTAGCGGGACCTAGCACAGATACGCAGTATTTT
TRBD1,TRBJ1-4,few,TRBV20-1,CSAYPGGTGDEKLFF,TGCAGTGCTTACCCGGGGGGGACAGGGGATGAAAAACTGTTTTTT
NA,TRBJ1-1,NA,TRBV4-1,CASKRSGVMNTEAFF,TGCGCCAGCAAGCGAAGCGGCGTCATGAACACTGAAGCTTTCTTT
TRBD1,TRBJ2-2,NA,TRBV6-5,CASSPFFDRGHSGELFF,TGTGCCAGCAGTCCCTTTTTCGACAGGGGGCATAGCGGGGAGCTGTTTTTT
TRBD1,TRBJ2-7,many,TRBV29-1,CSVEDRTGAPYEQYF,TGCAGCGTTGAAGACCGGACAGGGGCCCCCTACGAGCAGTACTTC
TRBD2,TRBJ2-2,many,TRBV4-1,CASSQEASGGPGGELFF,TGCGCCAGCAGCCAAGAGGCTAGCGGGGGGCCAGGAGGGGAGCTGTTTTTT
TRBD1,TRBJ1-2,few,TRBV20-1,CSAQTGDYGYTF,TGCAGTGCCCAGACAGGGGACTATGGCTACACCTTC
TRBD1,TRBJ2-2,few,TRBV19,CASSIGQAPGELFF,TGTGCCAGTAGTATCGGACAGGCCCCCGGGGAGCTGTTTTTT
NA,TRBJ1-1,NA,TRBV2,CASSEEGATEAFF,TGTGCCAGCAGTGAGGAGGGCGCCACTGAAGCTTTCTTT
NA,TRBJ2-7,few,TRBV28,CATLRPGPIYEQYF,TGTGCCACCTTACGACCGGGACCCATCTACGAGCAGTACTTC
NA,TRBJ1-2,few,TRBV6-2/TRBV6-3,CASSKRDYGYTF,TGTGCCAGCAGTAAACGGGACTATGGCTACACCTTC
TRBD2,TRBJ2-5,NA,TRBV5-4,CASSATSGGYQETQYF,TGTGCCAGCAGCGCCACTAGCGGGGGGTACCAAGAGACCCAGTACTTC
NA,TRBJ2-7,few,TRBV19,CASSRGDGQYF,TGTGCCAGTAGCCGAGGAGATGGGCAGTACTTC
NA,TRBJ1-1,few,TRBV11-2,CASSLAWTATEAFF,TGTGCCAGCAGCTTAGCTTGGACAGCCACTGAAGCTTTCTTT
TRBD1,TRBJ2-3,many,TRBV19,CASSWGAGGAETQYF,TGTGCCAGTAGCTGGGGGGCAGGGGGCGCAGAGACGCAGTATTTT
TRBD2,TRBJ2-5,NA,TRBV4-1,CASSPSGGQETQYF,TGCGCCAGCAGCCCTAGCGGGGGTCAAGAGACCCAGTACTTC
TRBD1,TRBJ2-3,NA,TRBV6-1,CASSAPGQGATDTQYF,TGTGCCAGCAGTGCTCCGGGACAGGGGGCAACAGATACGCAGTATTTT
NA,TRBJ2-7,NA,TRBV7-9,CASSLGLEGHEQYF,TGTGCCAGCAGCTTAGGACTAGAAGGGCACGAGCAGTACTTC
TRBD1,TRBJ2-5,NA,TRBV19,CASSISGTDVETQYF,TGTGCCAGTAGTATCTCCGGGACAGACGTGGAGACCCAGTACTTC
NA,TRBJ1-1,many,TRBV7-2,CASSLPLGPTEAFF,TGTGCCAGCAGCTTGCCCCTGGGTCCAACTGAAGCTTTCTTT
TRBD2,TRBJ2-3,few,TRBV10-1,CASGLAGGDTQYF,TGCGCCAGCGGACTAGCGGGGGGAGATACGCAGTATTTT
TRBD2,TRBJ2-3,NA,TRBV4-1,CASSQDSGGGSTDTQYF,TGCGCCAGCAGCCAAGATAGCGGGGGTGGGAGCACAGATACGCAGTATTTT
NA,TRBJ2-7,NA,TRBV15,CATSRRGLPYEQYF,TGTGCCACCAGCAGGCGGGGGCTTCCCTACGAGCAGTACTTC
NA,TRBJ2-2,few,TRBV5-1,CASSLLGANTGELFF,TGCGCCAGCAGCTTGCTGGGGGCAAACACCGGGGAGCTGTTTTTT
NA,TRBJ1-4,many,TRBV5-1,CASRLDTAGKLFF,TGCGCCAGCAGACTCGACACCGCAGGAAAACTGTTTTTT
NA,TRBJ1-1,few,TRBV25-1,CASSESGPLNTEAFF,TGTGCCAGCAGTGAATCAGGGCCATTGAACACTGAAGCTTTCTTT
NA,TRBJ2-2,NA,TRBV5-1,CASSLRGQNTGELFF,TGCGCCAGCAGCTTAAGGGGCCAGAACACCGGGGAGCTGTTTTTT
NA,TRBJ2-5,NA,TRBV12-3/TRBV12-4,CASTWAGGETQYF,TGTGCCAGCACCTGGGCCGGAGGGGAGACCCAGTACTTC
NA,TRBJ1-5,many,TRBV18,CASSSDGNSNQPQHF,TGTGCCAGCTCATCCGACGGGAATAGCAATCAGCCCCAGCATTTT
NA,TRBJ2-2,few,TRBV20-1,CSALQGLNGELFF,TGCAGTGCACTACAGGGTCTGAACGGGGAGCTGTTTTTT
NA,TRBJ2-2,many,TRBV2,CASRRGTATGELFF,TGTGCCAGCAGGCGAGGGACGGCCACCGGGGAGCTGTTTTTT
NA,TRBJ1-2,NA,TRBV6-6,CASSYPPRPGKKDGYTF,TGTGCCAGCAGTTACCCTCCCCGCCCAGGGAAAAAGGATGGCTACACCTTC
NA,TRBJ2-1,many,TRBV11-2,CASRRLVSYNEQFF,TGTGCCAGCAGGAGGCTGGTATCATACAATGAGCAGTTCTTC
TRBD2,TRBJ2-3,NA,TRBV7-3,CASSISGGAGTDTQYF,TGTGCCAGCAGCATTAGCGGGGGGGCGGGCACAGATACGCAGTATTTT
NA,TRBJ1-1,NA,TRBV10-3,CAISTAAGTEAFF,TGTGCCATCAGCACAGCGGCGGGCACTGAAGCTTTCTTT
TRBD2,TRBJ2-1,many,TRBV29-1,CSAGTSGGPNEQFF,TGCAGCGCCGGGACTAGCGGGGGGCCTAATGAGCAGTTCTTC
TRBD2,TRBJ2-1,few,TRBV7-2,CASTWLRASGGEQFF,TGTGCCAGCACCTGGTTGAGAGCGTCGGGAGGTGAGCAGTTCTTC
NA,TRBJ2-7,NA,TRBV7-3,CASGGSPYEQYF,TGTGCCAGCGGGGGCAGTCCCTACGAGCAGTACTTC
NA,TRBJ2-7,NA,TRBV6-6,CANKDSSYEQYF,TGTGCCAACAAAGACAGCTCCTACGAGCAGTACTTC
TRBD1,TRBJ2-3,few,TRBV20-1,CSAREGGRADTQYF,TGCAGTGCTAGGGAAGGGGGCCGGGCAGATACGCAGTATTTT
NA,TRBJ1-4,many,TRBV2,CASSVEGINEKLFF,TGTGCCAGCAGTGTCGAGGGTATTAATGAAAAACTGTTTTTT
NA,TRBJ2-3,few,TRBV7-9,CASSSSPVGTQYF,TGTGCCAGCAGCTCCTCCCCCGTGGGTACGCAGTATTTT
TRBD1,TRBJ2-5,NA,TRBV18,CASSPRQGDQETQYF,TGTGCCAGCTCACCGAGACAGGGGGACCAAGAGACCCAGTACTTC
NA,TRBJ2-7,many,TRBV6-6,CASSPSSTGYEQYF,TGTGCCAGCAGTCCGTCATCCACGGGATACGAGCAGTACTTC
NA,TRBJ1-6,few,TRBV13,CASSRQGSSYNSPLHF,TGTGCCAGCAGCCGCCAGGGGAGCTCCTATAATTCACCCCTCCACTTT
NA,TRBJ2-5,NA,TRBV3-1,CASSPSTVPETQYF,TGTGCCAGCAGCCCCTCTACAGTGCCAGAGACCCAGTACTTC
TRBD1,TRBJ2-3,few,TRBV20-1,CSAIDRGRADTQYF,TGCAGTGCCATTGACAGGGGGCGGGCAGATACGCAGTATTTT
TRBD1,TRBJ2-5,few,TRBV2,CASQTGKETQYF,TGTGCCAGCCAGACAGGGAAAGAGACCCAGTACTTC
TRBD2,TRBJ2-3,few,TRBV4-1,CASSPIRLAGGDTQYF,TGCGCCAGCAGCCCTATAAGACTAGCGGGGGGAGATACGCAGTATTTT
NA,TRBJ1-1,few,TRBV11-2,CASSFSYEAFF,TGTGCCAGCAGCTTCTCGTATGAAGCTTTCTTT
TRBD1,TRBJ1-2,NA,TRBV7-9,CASSLGDRYGYTF,TGTGCCAGCAGCTTAGGGGACAGATATGGCTACACCTTC
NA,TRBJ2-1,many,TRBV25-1,CASSLGDEQFF,TGTGCCAGCAGTCTAGGGGATGAGCAGTTCTTC